The TCR beta chain under discussion was sequenced for a study of tissue T cells after allogeneic stem cell transplantation (dated by TCRdb to between 2021 and 2022). With regard to the full study: Using research autopsies of patients with and without GVHD, plus mouse models of GVHD, the study profiled TCR beta repertoires across many tissues. The human part of the study was a prospective observational study with no blinding and no randomization.

General study outcomes and caveats: Within patients, how anatomically similar the tissues were was a key factor in shaping TCR repertoire composition, regardless of disease or transplant status. The patient cohort was small and varied clinically, and sampling depth was recognized as a limitation. In both patients and mice, T cells from blood and spleen picked up only a limited part of the TCR repertoire that was detected in tissues. Not many T cell clones showed up in more than one patient, yet clustering based on motifs uncovered repertoire signatures that were shared across patients in a tissue-specific way. The study did not establish which tissue TCRs were alloreactive or antigen-specific, and some clones may have been host cells that persisted.

For this clone: Which antigen it targets is not known. In this record, gene identifiers and germline sequences come from the mouse. The read terminates 1 residue ahead of where the CDR3 ends, so the germline J gene completes it.

What this sample's time point label stands for: mouse harvest day 14 after allogeneic transplant. Each mouse graft consisted of 10^7 T-cell-depleted bone marrow cells plus 10^6 splenic CD5+ T cells and was given by tail vein injection. To model GVHD in mice, a major MHC-mismatch B6 (H2b) into BALB/c (H2d) model was used, and tissues were profiled at day 7 or 14. On day 7 or 14 post-transplant, mouse tissues and retro-orbital blood were harvested with separate sterile tools for each animal, and livers were flushed before harvest. Before genomic DNA isolation with the DNeasy Blood & Tissue Kit, mouse tissues were minced using razor blades in buffered saline. Libraries were built with the immunoSEQ multiplex PCR assay. Adaptive Biotechnologies performed the TCRbeta CDR3 sequencing at survey depth and reported CDR3 sequences, V/J genes, productive frequency and template counts. Amplification of TCR beta CDR3 regions started from genomic DNA instead of RNA. As for the authors' bioinformatics: Jensen-Shannon divergence was used to quantify pairwise repertoire overlap between tissues, with a value of 1 indicating complete divergence and a value of 0 indicating identical repertoires. Tissues were clustered by single-linkage agglomerative hierarchical clustering of pairwise JSD values and displayed as dendrograms. GLIPH2 was applied to all patient samples using simulation_depth 1000, kmer_min_depth 3, and cdr3_length_cutoff 8, and only groups with more than two unique CDR3s were retained. A standardized tissue-overlap score was calculated by extrapolating Jaccard GLIPH-group overlap across patients to a standard repertoire size of 1000 clones. Linear mixed-effect models, with tissue included as a fixed effect and individual included as a random effect, were used to assess associations of diversity with clinical or experimental variables. TCRdb re-hosts the immuneACCESS table, in-frame sequences only. Its copies lack some clones; in the studies checked, an unresolved V gene accounts for under half of them, and the cause for the rest is not known. Clone size and the V and J calls come from that table; the DNA yielded D and trimming. This sample comprises about 1,900 clones, 46% of them detected only once. About a quarter of the sample is held by the ten biggest clonotypes.

The germline V gene yields SGHSA for CDR1 and FRNQAP for CDR2. The junction shows trimming of 4 bases on V and 0 bases on J, plus 5 bases between the germline ends. Spanning cysteine to phenylalanine, the CDR3 consists of 13 amino acids. Of the CDR3's DNA, 36 bases were read; they are in frame from base 1. This sequence uses TRBV16 and TRBJ2-5, with no confident D gene call. The sequenced sample consisted of lymph node tissue. The source is a female BALB/c mouse given C57BL/6 T cells with graft-versus-host disease after an allogeneic hematopoietic cell transplant. This receptor has the CDR3 CASSSANQDTQYF. Incomplete CDR3 DNA: TGTGCAAGCAGCTCGGCCAACCAAGACACCCAGTAC.